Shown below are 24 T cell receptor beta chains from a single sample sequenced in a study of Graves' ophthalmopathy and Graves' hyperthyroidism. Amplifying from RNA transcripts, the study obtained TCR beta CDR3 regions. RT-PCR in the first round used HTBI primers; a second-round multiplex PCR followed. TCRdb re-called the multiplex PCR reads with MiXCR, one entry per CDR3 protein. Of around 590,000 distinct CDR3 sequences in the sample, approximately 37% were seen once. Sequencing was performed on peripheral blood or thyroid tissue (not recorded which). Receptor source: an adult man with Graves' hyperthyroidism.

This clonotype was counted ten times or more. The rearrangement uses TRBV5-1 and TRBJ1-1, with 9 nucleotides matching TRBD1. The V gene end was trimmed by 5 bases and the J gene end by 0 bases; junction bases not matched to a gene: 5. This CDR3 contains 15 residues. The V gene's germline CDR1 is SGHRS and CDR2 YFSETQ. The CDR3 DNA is TGCGCCAGCAGATCCACAGGGGGCTTGAACACTGAAGCTTTCTTT. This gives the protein CASRSTGGLNTEAFF.

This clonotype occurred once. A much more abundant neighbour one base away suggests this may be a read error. The CDR3 sequence: CASGTGMKQPQYF. CDR3 nucleotides: TGTGCCAGCGGGACGGGGATGAAACAGCCCCAGTATTTT. This chain uses TRBV6-5 with TRBJ1-5; D may be TRBD1 or TRBD2 (5 bases each). With the DNA end fitting TRBJ2-3 better, the J assignment may be wrong. CDR1 MNHEY and CDR2 SVGAGI come from the germline V gene. This CDR3 contains 13 residues.

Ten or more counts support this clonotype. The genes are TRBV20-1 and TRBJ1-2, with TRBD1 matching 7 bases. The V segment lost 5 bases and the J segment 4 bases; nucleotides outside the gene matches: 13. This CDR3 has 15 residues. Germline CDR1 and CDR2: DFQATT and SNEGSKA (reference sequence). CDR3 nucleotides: TGCAGTGCTTCACACACCCCGACAGGGACCTATGGCTACACCTTC. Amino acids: CSASHTPTGTYGYTF.

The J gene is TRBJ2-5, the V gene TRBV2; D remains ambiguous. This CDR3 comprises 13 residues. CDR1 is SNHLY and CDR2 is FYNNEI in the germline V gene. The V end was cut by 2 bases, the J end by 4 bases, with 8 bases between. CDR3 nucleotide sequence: TGTGCCAGCAGTGAAACGACGGGAGAGACCCAGTACTTC. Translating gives CASSETTGETQYF.

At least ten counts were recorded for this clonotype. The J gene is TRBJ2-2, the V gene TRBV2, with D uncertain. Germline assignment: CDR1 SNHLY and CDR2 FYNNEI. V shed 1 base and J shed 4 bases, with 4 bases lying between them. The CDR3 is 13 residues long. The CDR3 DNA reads TGTGCCAGCAGTGAAGGGGGCACCGGGGAGCTGTTTTTT. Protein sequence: CASSEGGTGELFF.

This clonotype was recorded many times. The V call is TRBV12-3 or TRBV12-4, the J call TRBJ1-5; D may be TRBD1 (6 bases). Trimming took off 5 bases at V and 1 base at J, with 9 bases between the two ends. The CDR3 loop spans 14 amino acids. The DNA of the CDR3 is TGTGCCAGCAGTACGGGACAAAGCAATCAGCCCCAGCATTTT. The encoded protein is CASSTGQSNQPQHF.

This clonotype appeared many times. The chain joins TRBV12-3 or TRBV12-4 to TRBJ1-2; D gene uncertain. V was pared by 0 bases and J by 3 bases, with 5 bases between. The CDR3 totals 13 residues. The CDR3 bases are TGTGCCAGCAGTTTAGCAGGGCACTATGGCTACACCTTC. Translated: CASSLAGHYGYTF.

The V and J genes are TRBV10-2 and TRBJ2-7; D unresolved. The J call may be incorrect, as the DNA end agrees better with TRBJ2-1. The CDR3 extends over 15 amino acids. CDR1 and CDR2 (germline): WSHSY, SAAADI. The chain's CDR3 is CASSESTVGYNEQFF. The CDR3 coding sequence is TGCGCCAGCAGTGAGTCGACGGTGGGGTACAATGAGCAGTTCTTC.

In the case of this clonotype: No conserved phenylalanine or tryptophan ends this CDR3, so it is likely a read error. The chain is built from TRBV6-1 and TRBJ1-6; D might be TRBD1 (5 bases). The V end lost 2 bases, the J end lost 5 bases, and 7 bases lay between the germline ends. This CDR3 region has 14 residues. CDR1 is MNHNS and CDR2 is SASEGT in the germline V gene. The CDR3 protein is CASSEQGNNSPLHL. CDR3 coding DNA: TGTGCCAGCAGTGAACAGGGAAATAATTCACCCCTCCACCTT.

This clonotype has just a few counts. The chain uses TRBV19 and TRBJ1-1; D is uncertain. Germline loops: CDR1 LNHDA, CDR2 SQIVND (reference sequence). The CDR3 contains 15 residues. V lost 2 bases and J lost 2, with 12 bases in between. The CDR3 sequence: CASSIRDLGNTEAFF. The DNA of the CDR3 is TGTGCCAGTAGTATAAGGGATTTGGGAAACACTGAAGCTTTCTTT.

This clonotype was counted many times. The CDR3 reads CASSIRDRYINYGYTF. CDR3 bases: TGTGCCAGTAGTATCCGGGACAGGTATATTAACTATGGCTACACCTTC. The chain joins TRBV19 to TRBJ1-2, with 8 nucleotides matching TRBD1. CDR1 LNHDA and CDR2 SQIVND come from the germline V gene (reference sequence). V lost 3 bases, J lost 1 base, and 7 bases stayed unmatched. CDR3 length: 16 amino acids.

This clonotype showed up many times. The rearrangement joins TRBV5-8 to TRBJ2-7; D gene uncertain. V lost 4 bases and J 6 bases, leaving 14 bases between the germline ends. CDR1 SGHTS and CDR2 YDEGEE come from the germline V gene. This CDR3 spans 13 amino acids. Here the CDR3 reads CASSPGGLGEQYF. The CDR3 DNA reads TGTGCCAGCAGCCCCGGCGGTTTGGGCGAGCAGTACTTC.

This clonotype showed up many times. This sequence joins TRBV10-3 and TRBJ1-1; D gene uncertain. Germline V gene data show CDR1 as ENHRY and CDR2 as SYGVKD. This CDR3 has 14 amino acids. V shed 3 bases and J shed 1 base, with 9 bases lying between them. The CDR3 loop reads CAISDWVGNTEAFF. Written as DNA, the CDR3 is TGTGCCATCAGTGATTGGGTCGGGAACACTGAAGCTTTCTTT.

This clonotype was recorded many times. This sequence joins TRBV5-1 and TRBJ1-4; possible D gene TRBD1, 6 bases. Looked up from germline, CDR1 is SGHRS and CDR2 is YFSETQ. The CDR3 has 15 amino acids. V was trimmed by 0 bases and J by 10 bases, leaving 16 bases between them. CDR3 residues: CASSLEADSSGKLFF. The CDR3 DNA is TGCGCCAGCAGCTTGGAGGCGGACAGTTCAGGAAAACTGTTTTTT. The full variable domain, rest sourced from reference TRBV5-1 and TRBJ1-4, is KAGVTQTPRYLIKTRGQQVTLSCSPISGHRSVSWYQQTPGQGLQFLFEYFSETQRNKGNFPGRFSGRQFSNSRSEMNVSTLELGDSALYLCASSLEADSSGKLFFGSGTQLSVL.

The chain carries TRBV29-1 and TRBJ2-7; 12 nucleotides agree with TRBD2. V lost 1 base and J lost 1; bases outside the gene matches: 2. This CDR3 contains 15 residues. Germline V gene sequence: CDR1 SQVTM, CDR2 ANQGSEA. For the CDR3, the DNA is TGCAGCGTTGAAGGCGGACTAGCGGGGTCCTACGAGCAGTACTTC. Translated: CSVEGGLAGSYEQYF.

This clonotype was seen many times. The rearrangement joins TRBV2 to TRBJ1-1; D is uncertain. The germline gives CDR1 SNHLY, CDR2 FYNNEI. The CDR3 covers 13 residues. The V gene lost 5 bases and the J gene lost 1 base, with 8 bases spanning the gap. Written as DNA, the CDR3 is TGTGCCAGCAGTACCACACCGAACACTGAAGCTTTCTTT. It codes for CASSTTPNTEAFF.

The CDR3 reads CASRRDISTDTQYF. CDR3 coding DNA: TGTGCCAGCAGGCGGGACATAAGCACAGATACGCAGTATTTT. V and J are TRBV2 and TRBJ2-3; D possibly matches TRBD1 or TRBD2 (6 bases each). CDR3 length equals 14 residues. The V gene lost 6 bases and the J gene lost 0 bases, with 10 bases spanning the gap. Germline V gene lookup returns CDR1 SNHLY and CDR2 FYNNEI.

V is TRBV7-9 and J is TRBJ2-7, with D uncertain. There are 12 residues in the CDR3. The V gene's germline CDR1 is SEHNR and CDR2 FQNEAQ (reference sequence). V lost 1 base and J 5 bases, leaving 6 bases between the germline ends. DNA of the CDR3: TGTGCCAGCAGCTTAGGTGTAGACGAGCAGTACTTC. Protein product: CASSLGVDEQYF.

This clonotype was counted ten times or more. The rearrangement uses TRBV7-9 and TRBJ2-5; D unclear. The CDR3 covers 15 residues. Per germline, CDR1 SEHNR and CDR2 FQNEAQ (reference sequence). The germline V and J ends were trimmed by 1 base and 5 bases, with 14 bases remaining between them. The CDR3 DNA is TGTGCCAGCAGCTTAGAAGGGAAAAGACGGGAGACCCAGTACTTC. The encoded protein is CASSLEGKRRETQYF.

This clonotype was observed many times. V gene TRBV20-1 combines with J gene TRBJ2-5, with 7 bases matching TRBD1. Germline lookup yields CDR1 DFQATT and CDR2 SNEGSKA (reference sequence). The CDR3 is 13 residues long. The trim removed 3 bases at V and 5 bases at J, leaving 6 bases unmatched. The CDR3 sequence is CSARRDSIETQYF. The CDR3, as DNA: TGCAGTGCTAGGAGGGACAGCATCGAGACCCAGTACTTC.

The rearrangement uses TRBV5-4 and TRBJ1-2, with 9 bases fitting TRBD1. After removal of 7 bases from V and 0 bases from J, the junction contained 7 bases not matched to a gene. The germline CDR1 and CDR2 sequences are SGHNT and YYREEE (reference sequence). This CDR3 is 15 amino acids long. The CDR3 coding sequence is TGTGCCAGCGGCAGAAGACAGGGGGCTAACTATGGCTACACCTTC. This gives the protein CASGRRQGANYGYTF. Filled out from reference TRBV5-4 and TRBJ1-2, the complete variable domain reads ETGVTQSPTHLIKTRGQQVTLRCSSQSGHNTVSWYQQALGQGPQFIFQYYREEENGRGNFPPRFSGLQFPNYSSELNVNALELDDSALYLCASGRRQGANYGYTFGSGTRLTVV.

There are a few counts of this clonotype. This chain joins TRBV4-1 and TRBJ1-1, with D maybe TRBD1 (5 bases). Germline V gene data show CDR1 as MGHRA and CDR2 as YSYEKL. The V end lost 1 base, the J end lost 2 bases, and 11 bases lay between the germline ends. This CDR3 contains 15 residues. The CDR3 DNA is TGCGCCAGCAGCCAAGCTAAACAGGTTAACACTGAAGCTTTCTTT. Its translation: CASSQAKQVNTEAFF.

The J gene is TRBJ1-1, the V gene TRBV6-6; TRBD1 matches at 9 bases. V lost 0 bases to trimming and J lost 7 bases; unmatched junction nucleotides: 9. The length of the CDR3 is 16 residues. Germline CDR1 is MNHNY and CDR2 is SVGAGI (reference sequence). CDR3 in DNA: TGTGCCAGCAGTTACTCAATAACGACAGGGGGGATTGAAGCTTTCTTT. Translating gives CASSYSITTGGIEAFF.

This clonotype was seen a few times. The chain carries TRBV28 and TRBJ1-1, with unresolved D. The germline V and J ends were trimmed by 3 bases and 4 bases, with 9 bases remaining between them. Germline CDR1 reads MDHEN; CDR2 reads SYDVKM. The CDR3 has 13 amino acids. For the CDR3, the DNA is TGTGCCAGCAGTTTTGAAGGGTTCACTGAAGCTTTCTTT. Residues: CASSFEGFTEAFF.